These 3 T cell receptor beta chains came from one sample sequenced in a study of cytomegalovirus exposure and HLA in healthy donors. 13 Jbeta primers and 60 Vbeta primers were used for the PCR. Only in-frame clones appear in the TCRdb table, and some are missing; sequencing was by immunoSEQ multiplex PCR. The top ten clones hold less than 10% of a sample with 150,000 to 200,000 clones, roughly 85% of them seen once. Sequences were obtained from PBMCs. These receptors all stem from a man aged 18 to 29 in good health and CMV-seropositive.

The chain carries TRBV2 and TRBJ2-5; perhaps TRBD2 as D (6 bases). The germline V and J ends were trimmed by 5 bases and 0 bases, with 19 bases remaining between them. The CDR3 sequence is 17 residues long. In germline, CDR1 is SNHLY, CDR2 FYNNEI. The CDR3 bases are TGTGCCAGCAGTTTCACCCGTGGGGGGACCTACCAAGAGACCCAGTACTTC. Its translation: CASSFTRGGTYQETQYF.

Points on this clone: A much larger clonotype is one base distant, so this may be a read error. This sequence joins TRBV5-4 and TRBJ1-2; 9 bases agree with TRBD1. V was clipped by 3 bases and J by 3 bases; unmatched bases: 6. The CDR3 spans 15 residues. CDR1 SGHNT and CDR2 YYREEE come from the germline V gene (reference sequence). Here the CDR3 reads CASSSRTGDYYGYTF. The CDR3 coding sequence is TGTGCCAGCAGCTCCCGGACAGGGGACTACTATGGCTACACCTTC.

V usage is TRBV28 and J usage is TRBJ2-2, with D perhaps TRBD2 (7 bases). Germline values: CDR1 MDHEN, CDR2 SYDVKM. The CDR3 extends over 15 amino acids. V was shortened by 7 bases and J by 6 bases, with 18 bases between the two germline ends. The CDR3 DNA is TGTGCCAGCACTCCGGGGGGCGGGGAACCCGGGGAGCTGTTTTTT. This encodes CASTPGGGEPGELFF. The full variable domain, with the rest looked up from reference TRBV28 and TRBJ2-2, is DVKVTQSSRYLVKRTGEKVFLECVQDMDHENMFWYRQDPGLGLRLIYFSYDVKMKEKGDIPEGYSVSREKKERFSLILESASTNQTSMYLCASTPGGGEPGELFFGEGSRLTVL.